The 25 T cell receptor beta chains given below trace back to one sample, sequenced in a study of T-cell reconstitution after alpha-beta-depleted transplantation in children. The TCRbeta library was prepared with unique molecular identifiers. TCRdb analysed the PCR reads with MiXCR anew, one entry per CDR3 protein. The sample contains approximately 400,000 distinct CDR3 sequences, approximately 10% of which appear only once. This sample comprised PBMCs from the stem cell graft donor, obtained from the stem cell graft. The receptor set was obtained from a human donor who donated a stem cell graft to a child with acute myeloid leukemia.

Ten or more counts support this clonotype. This rearrangement joins TRBV6-1 to TRBJ1-1; D might be TRBD1 (5 bases). Trimming stripped 1 base from V and 4 bases from J, with 10 bases between. Germline CDR1 MNHNS, CDR2 SASEGT. This CDR3 has 14 amino acids. CDR3 nucleotide sequence: TGTGCCAGCAGTGAAGTTGGCGGGGGCACTGAAGCTTTCTTT. Protein product: CASSEVGGGTEAFF.

This clonotype was seen only a few times. The chain recombines TRBV12-3 or TRBV12-4 with TRBJ2-3, with D perhaps being TRBD1 or TRBD2 (5 bases each). The CDR3 extends over 15 amino acids. The germline V and J ends were trimmed by 4 bases and 0 bases, with 11 bases remaining between them. The chain's CDR3 is CASSWDVPSTDTQYF. The CDR3, as DNA: TGTGCCAGCAGTTGGGACGTACCCAGCACAGATACGCAGTATTTT.

This chain links TRBV12-3 or TRBV12-4 with TRBJ1-4; D is uncertain. The CDR3 runs to 12 residues. The germline V and J ends were trimmed by 3 bases and 7 bases, with 6 bases remaining between them. In nucleotides, the CDR3 is TGTGCCAGCAGTTTGTTGGGTGAAAAACTGTTTTTT. Amino acids: CASSLLGEKLFF.

This clonotype was seen only a few times. V and J are TRBV20-1 and TRBJ2-3, with D uncertain. V was cut by 7 bases and J by 2 bases, with 10 bases left in between. The germline V gene has CDR1 DFQATT and CDR2 SNEGSKA (reference sequence). CDR3 length equals 12 residues. The CDR3 coding sequence is TGCAGTGTAATCGCTCACACAGATACGCAGTATTTT. It yields the protein CSVIAHTDTQYF.

This clonotype was seen a few times. The chain couples TRBV4-3 to TRBJ2-7; no clear D gene. With 1 base removed from V and 3 bases from J, the gap between germline ends came to 7 bases. The germline gives CDR1 LGHNA, CDR2 YSLEER. CDR3 length equals 13 residues. The CDR3 loop is CASSQGPLYEQYF. The CDR3 DNA follows: TGCGCCAGCAGCCAAGGACCCCTCTACGAGCAGTACTTC.

This clonotype was picked up a small number of times. V gene TRBV14 combines with J gene TRBJ2-5; 12 bases agree with TRBD2. Germline CDR1 reads SGHDN; CDR2 reads FVKESK. With 0 bases clipped from V and 2 bases from J, the junction kept 7 bases outside the gene matches. This CDR3 has 18 residues. CDR3 amino acids: CASSQDAVLAGGQETQYF. The CDR3 nucleotides are TGTGCCAGCAGCCAAGATGCGGTACTAGCGGGAGGACAAGAGACCCAGTACTTC.

This clonotype was seen a handful of times. The chain has TRBV4-2 and TRBJ2-7; 14 bases are a match to TRBD2. Germline V lookup: CDR1 LGHNA, CDR2 YNFKEQ. The J segment lost 6 bases and the V segment lost 1 base, leaving 8 bases of the junction unmatched. The CDR3 extends over 17 amino acids. The CDR3 DNA sequence: TGTGCCAGCAGCCAAGGCCCGGGACTAGCGGGAGACAGCGAGCAGTACTTC. It yields the protein CASSQGPGLAGDSEQYF.

This clonotype showed up just a few times. The chain links TRBV5-1 to TRBJ1-4, with no clear D. The CDR3 runs to 15 residues. V lost 0 bases and J lost 4, with 10 bases in between. Germline CDR1 and CDR2: SGHRS and YFSETQ. The CDR3 is CASSLEVGGNEKLFF. Written as DNA, the CDR3 is TGCGCCAGCAGCTTGGAGGTCGGTGGTAATGAAAAACTGTTTTTT. Combining the CDR3 with reference TRBV5-1 and TRBJ1-4 gives the whole variable domain KAGVTQTPRYLIKTRGQQVTLSCSPISGHRSVSWYQQTPGQGLQFLFEYFSETQRNKGNFPGRFSGRQFSNSRSEMNVSTLELGDSALYLCASSLEVGGNEKLFFGSGTQLSVL.

V and J are TRBV12-3 or TRBV12-4 and TRBJ2-1; D may match TRBD1 or TRBD2 (6 bases each). The CDR3 length is 12 residues. Trimming took off 0 bases at V and 15 bases at J, with 12 bases between the two ends. CDR3 loop: CASSLAEGGPFF. The CDR3 region has the DNA TGTGCCAGCAGTTTAGCGGAAGGGGGGCCGTTCTTC.

This clonotype came up many times. The chain combines TRBV5-1 with TRBJ2-3, with D perhaps TRBD2 (5 bases). Germline V gene data show CDR1 as SGHRS and CDR2 as YFSETQ. The CDR3 is 12 residues long. Deletions cut 4 bases from V and 6 bases from J, with 9 bases between. The CDR3 loop reads CASSQDWDTQYF. CDR3 coding DNA: TGCGCCAGCAGCCAGGACTGGGATACGCAGTATTTT.

This clonotype came up a few times. The chain's CDR3 is CASRPGGAGNTIYF. DNA of the CDR3: TGTGCCAGCAGGCCGGGAGGTGCTGGAAACACCATATATTTT. The chain combines TRBV12-3 or TRBV12-4 with TRBJ1-3; no clear D. The germline V and J ends were trimmed by 6 bases and 2 bases, with 11 bases remaining between them. The CDR3 runs to 14 residues.

This chain uses TRBV4-2 with TRBJ2-1; D unresolved. Trimming removed 1 base at V and 3 bases at J, with 19 bases between. This CDR3 has 18 residues. Per germline, CDR1 LGHNA and CDR2 YNFKEQ. CDR3 sequence reads: CASSQVVNGRKLYNEQFF. For the CDR3, the DNA is TGTGCCAGCAGCCAAGTAGTTAATGGCAGGAAACTCTACAATGAGCAGTTCTTC.

Only one count was recorded for this clonotype. J is TRBJ2-6 and V is TRBV12-3 or TRBV12-4; the D gene is possibly TRBD1 (5 bases). The CDR3 totals 15 residues. V was pared by 7 bases and J by 15 bases, with 25 bases between. CDR3 in DNA: TGTGCCAGCAATCCCCTTGGGCCTGGGGCCAATGGCCTGACTTTC. Its translation: CASNPLGPGANGLTF.

The chain carries TRBV5-1 and TRBJ1-2, with D unresolved. Germline loops: CDR1 SGHRS, CDR2 YFSETQ. V lost 1 base to trimming and J lost 4 bases, with 8 bases between them. CDR3 length: 13 residues. CDR3 residues: CASSLSESYGYTF. CDR3 DNA: TGCGCCAGCAGCTTGTCGGAGAGCTATGGCTACACCTTC.

This clonotype was recorded many times. This chain uses TRBV20-1 with TRBJ2-7; a weak D match, TRBD2 (6 bases). The V gene lost 6 bases and the J gene lost 0 bases, with 15 bases spanning the gap. This CDR3 spans 14 amino acids. CDR1 is DFQATT, CDR2 SNEGSKA, per germline (reference sequence). For the CDR3, the DNA is TGCAGTGCGGACCTCGGAGGGAGCTCCTACGAGCAGTACTTC. Its translation: CSADLGGSSYEQYF.

This clonotype turned up a few times. The genes are TRBV11-3 and TRBJ2-3; 10 positions match TRBD2. J lost 2 bases, V lost 6 bases, and 23 bases had no gene match. The V gene's germline CDR1 is SGHNT and CDR2 YENEEA. The CDR3 sequence is 21 residues long. The CDR3 loop reads CASRSGDIRREAGGITDTQYF. CDR3 DNA: TGTGCCAGCAGATCAGGAGATATCCGCCGGGAAGCGGGGGGGATCACAGATACGCAGTATTTT.

This clonotype showed up just a few times. CDR3 loop: CASSQASTGLYEQYF. The CDR3 region has the DNA TGTGCCAGCAGCCAAGCCTCGACAGGGCTCTACGAGCAGTACTTC. The rearrangement links TRBV4-2 to TRBJ2-7, with 7 positions matching TRBD1. CDR1 is LGHNA, CDR2 YNFKEQ, per germline. V lost 1 base to trimming and J lost 3 bases; unmatched junction nucleotides: 6. The CDR3 runs to 15 residues.

This clonotype was observed a few times. V usage is TRBV20-1 and J usage is TRBJ1-2; 7 nucleotides line up with TRBD1. The CDR3 runs to 16 residues. The germline CDR1 and CDR2 sequences are DFQATT and SNEGSKA (reference sequence). V lost 3 bases, J lost 5 bases, and 15 bases stayed unmatched. CDR3 amino acids: CSASAERYRGGYGYTF. DNA for the CDR3: TGCAGTGCTAGTGCCGAACGATACAGGGGCGGGTATGGCTACACCTTC.

This clonotype was counted a few times. This sequence joins TRBV11-2 and TRBJ2-4, with D hard to call. Per germline, CDR1 SGHAT and CDR2 FQNNGV. CDR3 length: 13 amino acids. V gave up 8 bases and J gave up 4 bases, with 12 bases separating them. The chain's CDR3 is CASGGLTKNIQYF. CDR3 DNA sequence: TGTGCCAGCGGTGGTCTCACTAAAAACATTCAGTACTTC.

This clonotype was seen ten or more times. The chain carries TRBV5-1 and TRBJ1-1; 7 bases match TRBD1. This CDR3 region has 15 residues. V trimming: 0 bases; J trimming: 4 bases; junction bases outside the gene matches: 6. Germline V CDR1 and CDR2: SGHRS, YFSETQ. CDR3 sequence (DNA): TGCGCCAGCAGCTTGGATTACAGGGGAGGCACTGAAGCTTTCTTT. It translates to CASSLDYRGGTEAFF.

The chain is built from TRBV4-3 and TRBJ2-1, with TRBD2 as a possible D gene (7 bases). This CDR3 spans 15 amino acids. V shed 4 bases and J shed 5 bases, with 15 bases lying between them. Germline CDR1 reads LGHNA; CDR2 reads YSLEER. CDR3 residues: CASSPRGGAHNEQFF. CDR3 nucleotide sequence: TGCGCCAGCAGCCCCAGAGGGGGGGCACACAATGAGCAGTTCTTC.

In this sample, this clonotype turned up a few times. The rearrangement links TRBV6-1 to TRBJ2-5; D is perhaps TRBD1 (6 bases). V lost 3 bases and J lost 10, with 15 bases in between. Germline V gene lookup returns CDR1 MNHNS and CDR2 SASEGT. The CDR3 has 13 amino acids. The CDR3 region is CASSELVRGGQYF. CDR3 DNA: TGTGCCAGCAGTGAGCTCGTAAGAGGGGGCCAGTACTTC.

Concerning this clonotype itself: Here the CDR3 omits its conserved ending phenylalanine or tryptophan, so a read error is the likely source. This chain links TRBV27 with TRBJ1-5; the D gene is possibly TRBD1 (5 bases). The CDR3 loop spans 14 amino acids. Trimming pared 5 bases from V and 3 bases from J, leaving 11 bases between. CDR1 is MNHEY, CDR2 SMNVEV, per germline (reference sequence). CDR3 sequence (DNA): TGTGCCAGCAGTGTCGCAGGGTCCAATCAGCCCCAGCATTTG. Its protein product is CASSVAGSNQPQHL.

The table lists this clonotype with a few counts. The chain employs TRBV20-1 and TRBJ1-2; D unclear. V lost 6 bases to trimming and J lost 5 bases, with 13 bases between them. Germline V gene sequence: CDR1 DFQATT, CDR2 SNEGSKA (reference sequence). CDR3 length equals 12 residues. As DNA, the CDR3 is TGCAGTGCCCCCTCGGAGACTTATGGCTACACCTTC. Amino acid sequence: CSAPSETYGYTF.

The genes are TRBV9 and TRBJ2-2, with no clear D. V lost 0 bases, J lost 4 bases, and 10 bases lay in between. The CDR3 spans 15 residues. CDR1 is SGDLS, CDR2 YYNGEE, per germline. The CDR3 nucleotides read TGTGCCAGCAGCGTAGTAGGTAGTCTCACCGGGGAGCTGTTTTTT. As protein: CASSVVGSLTGELFF.